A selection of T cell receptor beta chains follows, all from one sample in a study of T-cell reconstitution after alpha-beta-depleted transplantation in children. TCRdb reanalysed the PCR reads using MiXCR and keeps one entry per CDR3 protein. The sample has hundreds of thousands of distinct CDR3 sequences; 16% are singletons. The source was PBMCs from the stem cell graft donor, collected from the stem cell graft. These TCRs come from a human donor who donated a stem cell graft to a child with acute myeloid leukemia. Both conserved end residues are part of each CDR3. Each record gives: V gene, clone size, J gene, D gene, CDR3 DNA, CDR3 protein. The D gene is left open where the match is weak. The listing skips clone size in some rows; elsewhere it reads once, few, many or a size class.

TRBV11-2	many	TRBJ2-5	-	TGTGCCAGCAGCGCCCGAACAGGGAACGGAGAGACCCAGTACTTC	CASSARTGNGETQYF
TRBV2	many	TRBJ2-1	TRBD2	TGTGCCAGCAGTCCTAGCGGGGGGGCCGGCTACAATGAGCAGTTCTTC	CASSPSGGAGYNEQFF
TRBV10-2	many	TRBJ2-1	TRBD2	TGCGCCAGCAGTCTACTAGCGGGGGGGAGTGAGCAGTTCTTC	CASSLLAGGSEQFF
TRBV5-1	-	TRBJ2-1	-	TGCGCCAGCAGCCCGGACGATTACAATGAGCAGTTCTTC	CASSPDDYNEQFF
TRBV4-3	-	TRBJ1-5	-	TGCGCCAGCAGCCGATTAACAGGTCCCAATCAGCCCCAGCATTTT	CASSRLTGPNQPQHF
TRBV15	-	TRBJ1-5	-	TGTGCCACCAGCAGAGACAGCTACAATCAGCCCCAGCATTTT	CATSRDSYNQPQHF
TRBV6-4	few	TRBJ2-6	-	TGTGCCAGCAGGCCCGTAGGGGGGGGCCACTCTGGGGCCAACGTCCTGACTTTC	CASRPVGGGHSGANVLTF
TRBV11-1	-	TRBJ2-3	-	TGTGCCAGCAGCTTGCGGGACCTCGGGGCGGGAGATACGCAGTATTTT	CASSLRDLGAGDTQYF
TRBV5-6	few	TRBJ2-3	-	TGTGCCAGCAGCCCCGATTCTGGCCACTACAAACTGACACCAGATACGCAGTATTTT	CASSPDSGHYKLTPDTQYF
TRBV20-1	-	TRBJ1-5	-	TGCTGTGCTAGAGCACGATCCAGGGGAGGCAATCAGCCCCAGCATTTT	CCARARSRGGNQPQHF
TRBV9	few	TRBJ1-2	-	TGTGCCAGCAGCGTTGGGGGCTCAGCTAACTATGGCTACACCTTC	CASSVGGSANYGYTF
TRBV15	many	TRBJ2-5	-	TGTGCCACCAGCAGGACGGAAGAGACCCAGTACTTC	CATSRTEETQYF
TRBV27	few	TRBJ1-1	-	TGTGCCAGCAGTTTCGGACCGCCTCTGAACACTGAAGCTTTCTTT	CASSFGPPLNTEAFF
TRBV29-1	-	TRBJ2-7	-	TGCAGCGTTGAAGATCGTGTCGGCTACGAGCAGTACTTC	CSVEDRVGYEQYF
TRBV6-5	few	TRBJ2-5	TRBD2	TGTGCCAGCAGTTACGGTATAGCGGGGGGAAAAGAGACCCAGTACTTC	CASSYGIAGGKETQYF
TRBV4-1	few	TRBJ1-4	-	TGCGCCAGCAGCCAAGGCCGAAGGGGTCGTGATGCAACTAATGAAAAACTGTTTTTT	CASSQGRRGRDATNEKLFF
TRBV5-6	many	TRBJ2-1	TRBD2	TGTGCCAGCAGCTTCGCGGGGGTCGAGCAGTTCTTC	CASSFAGVEQFF
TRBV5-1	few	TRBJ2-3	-	TGCGCCAGCAGCATTACAGGGGATACGCAGTATTTT	CASSITGDTQYF
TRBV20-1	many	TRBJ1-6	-	TGCAGTGCTAGATATGTAGGGACCGACCGACCCCTCCACTTT	CSARYVGTDRPLHF
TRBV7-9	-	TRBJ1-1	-	TGTGCCAGCAGCTTACCCCCCAGGGAGGGGGAAGCTTTCTTT	CASSLPPREGEAFF
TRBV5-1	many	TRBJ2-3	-	TGCGCCAGCATCAAAGGGGGGCAGGGAGATACGCAGTATTTT	CASIKGGQGDTQYF
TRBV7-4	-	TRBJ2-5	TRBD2	TGTGCCAGCAGCTTAGAGAGACTAGCGGATAGAGAAGAGACCCAGTACTTC	CASSLERLADREETQYF